This T cell receptor beta chain was recorded in a study of OX40 agonist ivuxolimab in advanced cancers. Study in general: Partial responses occurred in Three dose-escalation patients, one with hepatocellular carcinoma and two with cutaneous melanoma.

V was pared by 4 bases and J by 5 bases, with 12 bases between. Germline loops: CDR1 MNHEY, CDR2 SVGAGI. The CDR3 is 13 amino acids. TCRdb's table, derived via immunoSEQ multiplex PCR, lists solely in-frame clones and lacks some. The sample yields 31,000 or so clones, around 84% seen once. Researchers took blood at baseline, on cycle 4 day 1, and on cycle 7 day 1. This rearrangement joins TRBV6-5 to TRBJ2-7, with D maybe TRBD1 (6 bases). This receptor was obtained from an adult with an advanced solid tumor such as melanoma, head and neck, liver or kidney cancer. The starting material was CD4+ or CD8+ T cells sorted from blood, obtained in a trial of the OX40 agonist ivuxolimab. CDR3 loop: CASSLPGVHEQYF. The CDR3 coding sequence is TGTGCCAGCAGTTTACCAGGGGTCCACGAGCAGTACTTC.